This record covers a single T cell receptor (beta chain). This clone was counted a single time. No cognate antigen has been identified for it. No base quality values were provided; no much bigger clone lies one nucleotide off. V loses 8 bases, J loses 1 base, and the germline ends lie 17 bases apart. The germline V gene sets CDR1 to MDHEN and CDR2 to SYDVKM. Spanning cysteine to phenylalanine, the CDR3 consists of 15 amino acids. Left in the record is the CDR3 DNA by itself, 45 bases read in frame from the first base. Healthy HIV-negative adults with no recently reported acute infections or vaccinations were included as donors. Only Caucasian adults living in Nashville, Tennessee, USA were represented among the donors. Magnetic negative selection was used to enrich CD4+ T cells, after which naive cells were positively selected on CD45RA and the negative fraction became the memory subset. Blood was collected by leukapheresis, and PBMCs were isolated by Ficoll-Histopaque density gradient centrifugation and then cryopreserved in liquid nitrogen vapor phase. Analytical flow cytometry was used to check the purity and quantity of each magnetically sorted T cell population. Genomic DNA was isolated from each sorted fraction and quantified by UV absorbance on a Nanodrop 2000c.

TCR CDR3 regions were amplified from genomic DNA by multiplex PCR using the deep immunoSEQ assay. For each cell subset, the extracted genomic DNA was distributed evenly across all wells of several immunoSEQ 96-well plates, and each plate served as one replicate. For sorted subsets, approximately 210 ng of genomic DNA, equivalent to 25,000 to 35,000 T cell genomes, went into each replicate PCR. The purified libraries were quantified using a Qubit 3.0 fluorometer, sized with a Bioanalyzer 2100, and then quantified again using the KAPA Library Quantification kit. Every immunoSEQ 96-well plate was sequenced on a separate single-read 150-cycle Illumina NextSeq 550 flow cell. The paper's data handling went like this. Because the immunoSEQ output held only junctional sequences and lacked quality scores, the filtering could not match the filtering applied to full-length reads. To assign V/J genes and CDR3, sequences were annotated using PyIR, a Python wrapper for IgBLAST v1.9, with IMGT germline references. Reads were removed for weak V/J assignments (E-value above 1e-6), missing CDR3, stop codons, out-of-frame junctions, or ambiguous translated residues. V3J clonotypes were defined by identical inferred V gene, J gene, and CDR3 amino acid sequence. Percentage overlap between repertoires was calculated by dividing the number of shared unique clonotypes by the size of the smaller repertoire. Three approaches were used to assess repertoire richness: RTK rarefaction, the Chao1 estimator, and Recon v2.1 estimates of unobserved clonotypes. OLGA was used to compute generation probabilities for all TCRbeta clonotypes that the gDNA method yielded from a few donors. TCRdb provides this immuneACCESS table in a form limited to in-frame rearrangements. Some clones are lacking; in checked studies, under half of them reflect an unresolved V gene, and why the rest are absent is not known. D and trimming come from the DNA, and the V and J calls and clone size come from that table. This sample gives about 2.4 million clones in total; just over 90% of them show up just once. The ten most abundant clones make up roughly 0.14% of the sample.

The data were taken from a study of shared clonotypes between healthy human individuals (dated by TCRdb to about 2020). About the study as a whole: The cohort included a few men and a couple of women between 18 and 49 years of age. The study deeply sequenced blood TCR repertoires of about five healthy adults to estimate repertoire size and the extent of clonotype sharing between individuals. Libraries were prepared and TCR repertoires were sequenced by different laboratories using diverse techniques, in order to increase sequencing depth and limit assay-specific biases. Per donor, leukapheresis produced somewhere between about 0.85 and 8.9 billion PBMCs. For each donor, CD4 naive and CD4 memory were each run on three plates, CD8 naive on two plates, and CD8 memory on one plate. Broader findings and caveats from the paper: Higher generation probabilities were observed for clonotypes shared by all four sorted-subset donors than for non-shared clonotypes. Rarefaction of sorted-subset datasets indicated incomplete sequencing despite the large sequencing depth. Pairwise subsampling indicated that sequencing depth was expected to affect the degree of clonotype sharing among donors. Sampling was limited to blood, and TCR repertoires in tissue likely differ from TCR repertoires in blood. Across a handful of donors, about 5% of naive CD4, 3.5% of naive CD8, around 2.5% of memory CD4, and under 0.45% of memory CD8 clonotypes were shared. Naive subsets generally had larger estimated clonotype richness than memory subsets did. The small number of donors limited the genetic and exposure-history diversity represented.

Sequencing used naive CD4+ T cells sorted from blood. Interpreted using the paper, the cell subset or site label stands for: CD45RA+ positively selected. This TCR came from a man aged 18 to 29 in good health. The sequence is built from TRBV28 and TRBJ1-1; a tentative D match to TRBD1 spans 5 bases. The DNA reads TGTGCCAGCTGGGACGCAAGTGGGAGGAACACTGAAGCTTTCTTT. Its protein product is CASWDASGRNTEAFF.